Following are 9 T cell receptor beta chains from one sample sequenced in a study of low-dose radiotherapy and immunotherapy resistance in tumors. TRAV and TRBV primers primed cDNA for both TCRalpha and TCRbeta. It was with a constant-region primer and a V-primer adapter that TCRs were amplified over about 19 PCR cycles. TCRdb re-analysed the reads in MiXCR, keeping a single row per CDR3 protein. The sample yields under 35,000 distinct CDR3 sequences, about 53% seen once. The time point was: after trial treatment. Described treatment: LDRT plus nivolumab, ipilimumab, low-dose cyclophosphamide and aspirin (RACIN trial). The material sequenced was PBMCs, taken after low-dose radiotherapy plus immunotherapy. All receptors derive from a male donor with gallbladder cancer.

This clonotype has ten or more counts. This rearrangement joins TRBV6-1 to TRBJ1-2, with TRBD1 as a possible D gene (5 bases). V lost 8 bases and J 8 bases, leaving 21 bases between the germline ends. The CDR3 extends over 14 amino acids. CDR1 is MNHNS and CDR2 is SASEGT in the germline V gene. The DNA for the CDR3 is TGTGCCAGCGGAGAACCCGGGACGACCAGGGGCTACACCTTC. Protein: CASGEPGTTRGYTF.

A remark on this clonotype: A read error is the likely source, as a far larger clone sits one nucleotide away. The CDR3 sequence: CASSDAGREQFF. The CDR3 region has the DNA TGTGCCAGCAGTGACGCGGGACGCGAGCAGTTCTTC. The chain couples TRBV6-2 or TRBV6-3 to TRBJ2-1; the D gene is possibly TRBD2 (6 bases). This CDR3 has 12 amino acids. The germline V and J ends were trimmed by 5 bases and 10 bases, with 12 bases remaining between them. CDR1 and CDR2 from the germline V gene are MNHEY and SVGEGT.

By proportion, this clonotype is medium-sized. This chain joins TRBV28 and TRBJ2-6; D gene unclear. The CDR3 spans 14 residues. The germline V and J ends were trimmed by 2 bases and 4 bases, with 6 bases remaining between them. Germline CDR1 is MDHEN and CDR2 is SYDVKM. CDR3 coding DNA: TGTGCCAGCAGTTTACTTACAGGGGCCAACGTCCTGACTTTC. Translating gives CASSLLTGANVLTF.

The chain uses TRBV5-1 and TRBJ2-7; 10 nucleotides match TRBD2. The length of the CDR3 is 13 residues. Germline CDR1 and CDR2: SGHRS and YFSETQ. Trimming took 2 bases from V and 7 from J; bases not matched to a gene: 3. The CDR3 sequence is CASSFLAGDEQYF. The CDR3 nucleotides are TGCGCCAGCAGCTTTCTAGCGGGAGATGAGCAGTACTTC.

This clonotype came up many times. The chain is built from TRBV6-2 or TRBV6-3 and TRBJ2-1; the D gene is possibly TRBD2 (7 bases). The CDR3 is 15 residues long. V was cut by 7 bases and J by 5 bases, with 18 bases left in between. Germline CDR1 and CDR2: MNHEY and SVGEGT. The CDR3, as DNA: TGTGCCAGCATGGCGGGGGCCCAAAAAAACAATGAGCAGTTCTTC. This sequence encodes CASMAGAQKNNEQFF.

Remarks on this clonotype: With only one base between it and a far larger clone, this is likely a read error. This chain joins TRBV2 and TRBJ2-1; 7 nucleotides align to TRBD1. Unmatched junction bases numbered 9, after V lost 9 bases and J lost 10 bases. The CDR3 has 12 amino acids. In germline, CDR1 is SNHLY, CDR2 FYNNEI. CDR3 nucleotide sequence: TGTGCCAGTAGGGACAGCTCCTACGAGCAGTTCTTC. Amino acid sequence: CASRDSSYEQFF.

CDR3 amino acids: CASSENSDTEAFF. The DNA of the CDR3 is TGTGCCAGCAGCGAAAACAGCGACACTGAAGCTTTCTTT. The chain recombines TRBV27 with TRBJ1-1; D uncertain. CDR3 length equals 13 residues. The V end lost 6 bases, the J end lost 3 bases, and 11 bases lay between the germline ends. The germline gives CDR1 MNHEY, CDR2 SMNVEV (reference sequence).

This chain connects TRBV7-2 to TRBJ2-3, with 8 bases identical to TRBD1. V dropped 4 bases and J dropped 7; count of bases not matched to a gene: 7. Germline CDR1 is SGHTA and CDR2 is FQGNSA. CDR3 size: 14 residues. Here the CDR3 DNA reads TGTGCCAGCAGCTCCCCCGGACAGGGCCATACGCAGTATTTT. Translating gives CASSSPGQGHTQYF.

By share, this clonotype counts as medium-sized. The gene calls are TRBV5-6 and TRBJ2-2, with D unclear. Trimming pared 4 bases from V and 2 bases from J, leaving 9 bases between. This CDR3 is 14 amino acids long. CDR1 SGHDT and CDR2 YYEEEE come from the germline V gene. The CDR3 sequence is CASSHDTNTGELFF. The CDR3 coding sequence is TGTGCCAGCAGCCACGACACAAACACCGGGGAGCTGTTTTTT.